This T cell receptor beta chain was recorded in a study of control samples from healthy donors and cancer patients. The repertoire was sequenced with immunoSEQ multiplex PCR; TCRdb's copy has only in-frame clones and lacks some. The sample holds 170,000 or so clones, around 94% seen once. The CDR3 totals 11 residues. V dropped 4 bases and J dropped 3 bases, with 4 bases sitting between them. CDR1 is LGHNA, CDR2 YNFKEQ, per germline. The TCR sequence derives from a woman in her late teens or twenties in good health. The chain recombines TRBV4-2 with TRBJ2-7; D not certain. The sample consisted of blood. The CDR3 DNA reads TGTGCCAGCAGCCTCGTCTACGAGCAGTACTTC. As protein: CASSLVYEQYF.